This T cell receptor (beta chain) was documented in a study of OX40 agonist ivuxolimab in advanced cancers. Overall study results and limits: It was also the case that some nonresponders had low normalized T-cell clonal expansion. Undetermined was the antigen specificity of the expanded peripheral T cells.

Germline V gene lookup returns CDR1 SGHTA and CDR2 FQGNSA. This CDR3 is built from 13 residues. With 0 bases removed from V and 8 bases from J, the gap between germline ends came to 10 bases. Sequencing used immunoSEQ multiplex PCR; TCRdb keeps in-frame clones, though not all of them. The repertoire holds 79,000 or so clones, approximately 85% seen once, with roughly 0.61% in the top ten. Note on this clone: Its antigen is not identified.

The sequences come from CD4+ or CD8+ T cells sorted from blood, collected in a trial of the OX40 agonist ivuxolimab. The chain carries TRBV7-2 and TRBJ1-2, with a weak D call TRBD1 (5 bases). This sequence was found in an adult with an advanced solid tumor such as melanoma, head and neck, liver or kidney cancer. The DNA of the CDR3 is TGTGCCAGCAGCTTAGCCGGGGCAGGCGGCTACACCTTC. It specifies CASSLAGAGGYTF. Together with reference TRBV7-2 and TRBJ1-2, the CDR3 gives the full variable domain: GAGVSQSPSNKVTEKGKDVELRCDPISGHTALYWYRQSLGQGLEFLIYFQGNSAPDKSGLPSDRFSAERTGGSVSTLTIQRTQQEDSAVYLCASSLAGAGGYTFGSGTRLTVV.